A single sample gave rise to the 23 T cell receptor beta chains below, sequenced in a study of blood T cell repertoires in COVID-19. The protocol was immunoSEQ multiplex PCR, while the TCRdb copy is restricted to in-frame clones and leaves out a portion. The sample lists about 260,000 clones; 70% to 90% were seen once. Sequencing input: peripheral blood. These receptors all come from a woman aged 40 to 50 with acute or convalescent COVID-19.

The chain combines TRBV2 with TRBJ2-1; a weak D match, TRBD2 (5 bases). CDR1 and CDR2 (germline): SNHLY, FYNNEI. V shed 3 bases and J shed 3 bases, with 9 bases lying between them. CDR3 length: 14 amino acids. The DNA for the CDR3 is TGTGCCAGCAGTGACCTTACTAGCTACAATGAGCAGTTCTTC. Residues: CASSDLTSYNEQFF.

In its sample, this clone was seen once. V usage is TRBV4-1 and J usage is TRBJ2-5; TRBD2 matches 10 bases. Germline lookup yields CDR1 MGHRA and CDR2 YSYEKL. This CDR3 contains 15 residues. V lost 4 bases and J lost 3; bases outside the gene matches: 5. CDR3 nucleotide sequence: TGCGCCAGCAGCCCAAGGAGCGGGGGGGAAGAGACCCAGTACTTC. Encoded protein: CASSPRSGGEETQYF.

This chain uses TRBV5-1 with TRBJ2-2; D is possibly TRBD1 (6 bases). CDR1 is SGHRS, CDR2 YFSETQ, per germline. The CDR3 extends over 16 amino acids. Trimming removed 2 bases from V and 5 bases from J, with 16 bases in between. The CDR3 spells CASSLKGHLGTGELFF. DNA of the CDR3: TGCGCCAGCAGCTTAAAGGGACATCTGGGGACCGGGGAGCTGTTTTTT.

This chain joins TRBV3-1 (or the pseudogene TRBV3-2) and TRBJ1-6; 8 bases align to TRBD1. Trimming removed 9 bases from V and 7 bases from J; junction bases left unmatched: 2. CDR3 length: 12 residues. Germline assignment: CDR1 LGHDT and CDR2 YNNKEL (reference sequence). The CDR3 region is CASRQGNSPLHF. In nucleotides, the CDR3 is TGTGCCAGTCGACAGGGGAATTCACCCCTCCACTTT.

V gene TRBV5-6 combines with J gene TRBJ1-1; TRBD1 matches 7 bases. The ends lost 3 bases at V and 3 bases at J; junction bases unmatched: 11. From germline, CDR1 is SGHDT and CDR2 YYEEEE. This CDR3 region has 16 residues. Here the CDR3 DNA reads TGTGCCAGCAGCTGGGCCCCGACAGGGTCTGACACTGAAGCTTTCTTT. Encoded protein: CASSWAPTGSDTEAFF.

The J gene is TRBJ1-2, the V gene TRBV7-6; 10 positions agree with TRBD1. Germline loops: CDR1 SGHVS, CDR2 FNYEAQ. The junction had 5 bases not matched to a gene; V was cut back by 3 bases and J by 4 bases. The CDR3 contains 15 residues. The CDR3 DNA reads TGTGCCAGCAGCTTGGACAGGGGGAAGGGCTATGGCTACACCTTC. Amino acids: CASSLDRGKGYGYTF.

The chain links TRBV7-2 to TRBJ1-5; D is undetermined. Germline lookup yields CDR1 SGHTA and CDR2 FQGNSA. Trimming took off 7 bases at V and 0 bases at J, with 7 bases between the two ends. The CDR3 is made up of 13 amino acids. The CDR3 DNA sequence: TGTGCCAGCACCCTAGATAGCAATCAGCCCCAGCATTTT. It is translated as CASTLDSNQPQHF.

The V gene is TRBV6-6, the J gene TRBJ1-3; no definite D call. This CDR3 region has 15 residues. Germline CDR1 MNHNY, CDR2 SVGAGI (reference sequence). V was trimmed by 1 base and J by 4 bases, leaving 11 bases between them. CDR3 loop: CASSYLSTSGNTIYF. In DNA, the CDR3 is TGTGCCAGCAGTTACTTGTCCACATCCGGAAACACCATATATTTT.

This clone was seen more than once but under ten times. The rearrangement links TRBV4-1 to TRBJ1-4; 8 positions match TRBD1. The V gene's germline CDR1 is MGHRA and CDR2 YSYEKL. The CDR3 is made up of 14 amino acids. The trim removed 6 bases at V and 7 bases at J, leaving 7 bases unmatched. This CDR3 reads CASRQGASIEKLFF. Here the CDR3 DNA reads TGCGCCAGCAGGCAGGGGGCTAGTATTGAAAAACTGTTTTTT.

The gene calls are TRBV6-5 and TRBJ2-5, with a possible D match to TRBD2 (5 bases). The ends were cut back, 5 bases at V and 5 bases at J, with 15 bases in the middle. The CDR3 length is 14 residues. Germline values: CDR1 MNHEY, CDR2 SVGAGI. Written as DNA, the CDR3 is TGTGCCAGCAGTAGAGCTGCGGGCAGGGAGACCCAGTACTTC. Translating it yields CASSRAAGRETQYF.

J is TRBJ2-1 and V is TRBV20-1, with a possible D match to TRBD2 (7 bases). CDR3 length: 15 amino acids. Trimming pared 3 bases from V and 0 bases from J, leaving 12 bases between. The V gene's germline CDR1 is DFQATT and CDR2 SNEGSKA (reference sequence). In DNA form, the CDR3 reads TGCAGTGCTAGTGGGGGCGGGAGCTCCTACAATGAGCAGTTCTTC. It translates to CSASGGGSSYNEQFF.

The chain has TRBV3-1 (or the pseudogene TRBV3-2) and TRBJ2-1; 7 positions match TRBD2. CDR3 length: 15 amino acids. Trimming at V came to 2 bases and at J to 0 bases, leaving 1 base not matched to a gene. Germline-derived CDR1 and CDR2 are LGHDT and YNNKEL (reference sequence). The CDR3 spells CASSQKRGSYNEQFF. The CDR3, as DNA: TGTGCCAGCAGCCAAAAGCGGGGCTCCTACAATGAGCAGTTCTTC.

The chain is built from TRBV5-1 and TRBJ2-5; 8 bases line up with TRBD1. Germline values: CDR1 SGHRS, CDR2 YFSETQ. The CDR3 runs 14 residues. J gave up 3 bases and V 4 bases, and 5 bases lay outside the gene matches. In nucleotides, the CDR3 is TGCGCCAGCAGCACTGGACAGGGAAAAGAGACCCAGTACTTC. This gives the protein CASSTGQGKETQYF.

This chain links TRBV19 with TRBJ2-5, with D perhaps matching TRBD1 (6 bases). Germline-derived CDR1 and CDR2 are LNHDA and SQIVND (reference sequence). The CDR3 totals 13 residues. V was clipped by 4 bases and J by 4 bases, with 10 bases between them. The CDR3 DNA is TGTGCCAGTAGTAAACAGGGAAGAGAGACCCAGTACTTC. This gives the protein CASSKQGRETQYF.

This chain links TRBV18 with TRBJ2-3, with TRBD2 identical over 10 bases. This CDR3 has 17 amino acids. V lost 2 bases to trimming and J lost 5 bases; unmatched junction nucleotides: 10. Germline V lookup: CDR1 KGHSH, CDR2 LQKENI. Here the CDR3 DNA reads TGTGCCAGCTCACCAGGGCTAGCGGGGGCCCAGCGAGATACGCAGTATTTT. Translation: CASSPGLAGAQRDTQYF. The complete variable domain, with remaining parts taken from reference TRBV18 and TRBJ2-3, reads NAGVMQNPRHLVRRRGQEARLRCSPMKGHSHVYWYRQLPEEGLKFMVYLQKENIIDESGMPKERFSAEFPKEGPSILRIQQVVRGDSAAYFCASSPGLAGAQRDTQYFGPGTRLTVL.

The rearrangement joins TRBV5-4 to TRBJ1-2, with D tentatively TRBD1 (6 bases). V was clipped by 4 bases and J by 6 bases, with 19 bases between them. This CDR3 is built from 15 residues. From germline, CDR1 is SGHNT and CDR2 YYREEE (reference sequence). This chain's CDR3 is CASSPFTDGGHGYTF. DNA of the CDR3: TGTGCCAGCAGCCCTTTTACCGACGGGGGGCATGGCTACACCTTC.

The genes are TRBV10-2 and TRBJ2-7; a weak D match, TRBD2 (6 bases). Germline V CDR1 and CDR2: WSHSY, SAAADI. Trimming removed 0 bases at V and 0 bases at J, with 15 bases between. The CDR3 runs to 17 residues. The DNA of the CDR3 is TGCGCCAGCAGTGAGTCGGCGGGGCTACCCTACTCCTACGAGCAGTACGTC. This encodes CASSESAGLPYSYEQYV.

The chain is built from TRBV6-2 or TRBV6-3 and TRBJ2-7; no clear D. Between the trimmed V and J ends, which lost 3 bases and 1 base, there was a span of 10 bases. The CDR3 contains 14 residues. The germline CDR1 and CDR2 sequences are MNHEY and SVGEGT. The CDR3 nucleotides are TGTGCCAGCAGTTATTCAGGCCCTTCCTACGAGCAGTACGTC. It is translated as CASSYSGPSYEQYV.

The CDR3: CASSIDRRFEAFF. The CDR3 nucleotides read TGTGCCAGTAGTATAGACAGGAGGTTTGAAGCTTTCTTT. The V and J genes are TRBV19 and TRBJ1-1, with D uncertain. Trimming shortened V by 0 bases and J by 7 bases, and 9 bases separated the two germline ends. Germline values: CDR1 LNHDA, CDR2 SQIVND (reference sequence). The CDR3 is 13 amino acids.

This CDR3 reads CASSRTTGGRRTDTQYF. The CDR3 DNA is TGTGCCAGCAGCCGTACCACAGGGGGCAGGAGAACAGATACGCAGTATTTT. The chain joins TRBV5-8 to TRBJ2-3; TRBD1 matches 9 bases. This CDR3 contains 17 residues. Germline trimming cut 4 bases from V and 3 bases from J; bases unmatched to any gene: 12. CDR1 is SGHTS, CDR2 YDEGEE, per germline.

This clone was detected only a few times. The gene calls are TRBV25-1 and TRBJ1-2; 8 nucleotides match TRBD1. In germline, CDR1 is MGHDK, CDR2 SYGVNS. This CDR3 region has 16 residues. Unmatched junction bases numbered 14, after V lost 3 bases and J lost 8 bases. The CDR3 is CASSDPSRAGGLGYTF. The CDR3 bases are TGTGCCAGCAGTGACCCATCGAGGGCAGGGGGCTTAGGCTACACCTTC.

This chain joins TRBV18 and TRBJ1-6; 9 nucleotides line up with TRBD1. This CDR3 has 14 residues. After removal of 6 bases from V and 10 bases from J, the junction contained 7 bases not matched to a gene. In germline, CDR1 is KGHSH, CDR2 LQKENI. The CDR3 DNA reads TGTGCCAGCTCGCCTGGGACAGGGAGCTCACCCCTCCACTTT. This encodes CASSPGTGSSPLHF.

This chain uses TRBV7-2 with TRBJ1-3; D unresolved. Germline V gene sequence: CDR1 SGHTA, CDR2 FQGNSA. Trimming removed 5 bases from V and 0 bases from J, with 11 bases in between. This CDR3 is 15 amino acids long. The DNA for the CDR3 is TGTGCCAGCAGCCCGAGGTCCGGCTCTGGAAACACCATATATTTT. This sequence encodes CASSPRSGSGNTIYF.